This T cell receptor (beta chain) was identified during a study of cytomegalovirus exposure and HLA in healthy donors. Study-level results: The number of N-insertions in an Asian-associated ancestry cluster was reportedly below the approximately 690-donor mean in a later analysis. Cytomegalovirus-associated TCR beta chains were listed, numbering 150 to 200.

This CDR3 region has 16 residues. With V trimmed by 7 bases and J by 6 bases, 14 bases remained unmatched. Germline V gene data show CDR1 as SGHRS and CDR2 as YFSETQ. The PCR used 60 Vbeta and 13 Jbeta primers. Profiling relied on immunoSEQ multiplex PCR, and the TCRdb table lists in-frame clones only, not all of them. The specimen's table records more than 140,000 clones. Regarding this clone: Its antigen remains unknown.

Sequenced: PBMCs. The V gene is TRBV5-1, the J gene TRBJ2-1; 9 nucleotides match TRBD2. This TCR was sampled from a woman aged 18 to 35 in good health and CMV-seronegative. DNA of the CDR3: TGCGCCAGCGCTAGCGGGGCAGCCCTCTTCCGCAATGAGCAGTTCTTC. Residues: CASASGAALFRNEQFF.